This TCR beta chain was observed in a study of OX40 agonist ivuxolimab in advanced cancers. The wider study: The study gave patients intravenous ivuxolimab at 0.01 to 10 mg/kg every 2 weeks. Head and neck, renal cell, melanoma or hepatocellular carcinoma were the cancers that dose-escalation patients had. Three patients got partial responses; one had hepatocellular carcinoma and two had cutaneous melanoma.

CDR3 length: 14 residues. Trimming left V 2 bases short and J 2 bases short, with 13 bases between. CDR1 and CDR2 from the germline V gene are GTSNPN and SVGIG (reference sequence). The assay was immunoSEQ multiplex PCR, and TCRdb's table has in-frame clones only and misses some. The table lists roughly 24,000 clones, about 88% of them singletons. The cohort excluded patients with autoimmune disease history or systemic immunosuppression. The sample consisted of CD4+ or CD8+ T cells sorted from blood, taken in a trial of the OX40 agonist ivuxolimab. The clonotype originates from an adult with an advanced solid tumor such as melanoma, head and neck, liver or kidney cancer. This chain uses TRBV30 with TRBJ2-7; no clear D gene. Here the CDR3 DNA reads TGTGCCTGGAGTACCCTGGGGTTGGCCTACGAGCAGTACTTC. This sequence encodes CAWSTLGLAYEQYF.